These 2 T cell receptor beta chains share one sample of origin, sequenced in a study of blood T cells in healthy people across ages. A second PCR, run for about 7 to 11 cycles, used a sample-barcoded 5' primer plus a J-beta primer mix. Using its own MiXCR run on the 5' RACE reads, TCRdb lists one record per CDR3 protein. The repertoire includes approximately 880,000 distinct CDR3 sequences, roughly 52% of them detected once, and about an eighth sits in the top ten. The sequenced material came from blood. Receptors were obtained from a man aged 25-45 years in good health.

The chain recombines TRBV9 with TRBJ2-1, with D unclear. Trimming left V 0 bases short and J 4 bases short, with 8 bases between. Germline CDR1 is SGDLS and CDR2 is YYNGEE. The CDR3 contains 14 residues. CDR3: CASSVATGYNEQFF. Written as DNA, the CDR3 is TGTGCCAGCAGCGTAGCCACCGGGTACAATGAGCAGTTCTTC. The whole variable domain, remainder taken from reference TRBV9 and TRBJ2-1, is DSGVTQTPKHLITATGQRVTLRCSPRSGDLSVYWYQQSLDQGLQFLIQYYNGEERAKGNILERFSAQQFPDLHSELNLSSLELGDSALYFCASSVATGYNEQFFGPGTRLTVL.

In this sample, this clonotype turned up many times. The chain combines TRBV7-2 with TRBJ2-2; 8 bases fit TRBD2. J gave up 7 bases and V 5 bases, and 15 bases lay outside the gene matches. In germline, CDR1 is SGHTA, CDR2 FQGNSA. The CDR3 spans 17 residues. CDR3 loop: CASSPNLPGGLGGELFF. In DNA form, the CDR3 reads TGTGCCAGCAGCCCGAATCTACCGGGGGGGCTTGGCGGGGAGCTGTTTTTT.